Only a few counts were recorded for the clone carrying this T cell receptor (beta chain). Its antigen is currently unknown. Before the COVID-19 pandemic, during about 2010-2018, CD4+ T cells were taken from unexposed donors. The cells were cultured for 9 to 11 days before CD4+ T cells were isolated. Unexposed-donor CD4+ T cells were probed with SARS-CoV-2 S/N and four cold-coronavirus spikes, cells permitting. This table comes from immunoSEQ multiplex PCR, and its TCRdb copy is limited to in-frame clones, with some not included. Found here are around 20,000 clones, about 74% of them singletons; the top ten hold approximately 30%. The germline V gene has CDR1 SEHNR and CDR2 FQNEAQ (reference sequence). The length of the CDR3 is 18 residues. V lost 5 bases to trimming and J lost 6 bases; unmatched junction nucleotides: 18. The data were taken from a study of CD4 T cells in relation to SARS-CoV-2 and coronaviruses.

The clonotype was recovered from a human donor in good health. The sequencing input was CD4+ T cells from PBMCs, cultured in vitro. V is TRBV7-9 and J is TRBJ2-2, with 7 nucleotides matching TRBD2. In nucleotides, the CDR3 is TGTGCCAGCAGCCCGATGTTTGGGAGCGGGATGTATGCCGGGGAGCTGTTTTTT. Translation gives CASSPMFGSGMYAGELFF. Complete variable domain (other parts from reference TRBV7-9 and TRBJ2-2): DTGVSQNPRHKITKRGQNVTFRCDPISEHNRLYWYRQTLGQGPEFLTYFQNEAQLEKSRLLSDRFSAERPKGSFSTLEIQRTEQGDSAMYLCASSPMFGSGMYAGELFFGEGSRLTVL.